This TCR beta chain emerged from a study of CD8 T cells in Susac syndrome. Blood CD8+ and CD4+ T cells underwent high-throughput TCR beta sequencing. In contrast to the negatively isolated CD8+ and CD4+ T cells, TEMRA cells were FACS-enriched. RNA totalling about 0.45 to 1 ug underwent reverse transcription with random hexamers. The amplification used immunoSEQ multiplex PCR on TCR beta CDR3; it spanned 54 Vbeta and 13 Jbeta. TCRdb recomputed calls from the immunoSEQ multiplex PCR reads with MiXCR, one row per CDR3 protein. The table records 90,000 to 150,000 distinct CDR3 sequences, about 95% of them present only once. This CDR3 spans 15 amino acids. V was pared by 3 bases and J by 4 bases, with 4 bases of the junction left unmatched.

The clonotype originates from a human donor in good health. Sample: CD4+ T cells from PBMCs. The chain links TRBV12-3 or TRBV12-4 to TRBJ2-1, with 9 bases aligning to TRBD2. The CDR3, as DNA: TGTGCCAGCAGTTTTGTAGCGGGAGAGTACAATGAGCAGTTCTTC. It codes for CASSFVAGEYNEQFF.